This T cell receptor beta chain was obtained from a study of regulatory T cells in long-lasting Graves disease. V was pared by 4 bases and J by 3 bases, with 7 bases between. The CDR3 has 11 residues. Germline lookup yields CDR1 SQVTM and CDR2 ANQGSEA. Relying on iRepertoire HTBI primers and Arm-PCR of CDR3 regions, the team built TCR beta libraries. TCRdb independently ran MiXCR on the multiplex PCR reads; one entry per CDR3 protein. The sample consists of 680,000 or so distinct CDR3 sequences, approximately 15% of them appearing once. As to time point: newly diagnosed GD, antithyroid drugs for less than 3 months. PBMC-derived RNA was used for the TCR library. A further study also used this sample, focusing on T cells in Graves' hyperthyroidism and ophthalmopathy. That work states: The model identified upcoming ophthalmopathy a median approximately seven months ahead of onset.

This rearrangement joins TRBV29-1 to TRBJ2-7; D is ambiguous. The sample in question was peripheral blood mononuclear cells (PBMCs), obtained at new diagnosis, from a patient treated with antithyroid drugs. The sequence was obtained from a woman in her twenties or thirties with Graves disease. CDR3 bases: TGCAGCGTTGTTTTCGTCTACGAGCAGTACTTC. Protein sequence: CSVVFVYEQYF.